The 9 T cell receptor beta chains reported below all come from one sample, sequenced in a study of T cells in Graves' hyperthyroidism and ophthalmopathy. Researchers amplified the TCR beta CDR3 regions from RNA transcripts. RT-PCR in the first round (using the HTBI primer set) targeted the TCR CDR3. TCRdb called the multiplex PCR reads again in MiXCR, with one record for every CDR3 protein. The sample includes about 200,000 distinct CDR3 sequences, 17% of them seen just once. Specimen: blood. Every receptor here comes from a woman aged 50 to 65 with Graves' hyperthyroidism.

The CDR3: CSPKGTSGRVNEQFF. The DNA for the CDR3 is TGCAGTCCAAAGGGGACTAGCGGGAGGGTCAATGAGCAGTTCTTC. This chain links TRBV20-1 with TRBJ2-1, with TRBD2 matching 16 bases. V shed 8 bases and J 6 bases; nucleotides not matched to a gene: 7. The CDR3 contains 15 residues. In germline, CDR1 is DFQATT, CDR2 SNEGSKA (reference sequence).

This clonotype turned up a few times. The CDR3 loop is CASSYSPLLGGGELSSYNEQFF. The CDR3 nucleotides read TGTGCCAGCAGTTATTCTCCGCTCTTAGGGGGAGGTGAATTAAGCTCCTACAATGAGCAGTTCTTC. The chain uses TRBV7-6 and TRBJ2-1; perhaps D is TRBD1 or TRBD2 (6 bases each). CDR3 length: 22 residues. CDR1 is SGHVS, CDR2 FNYEAQ, per germline. Trimming took off 6 bases at V and 0 bases at J, with 33 bases between the two ends.

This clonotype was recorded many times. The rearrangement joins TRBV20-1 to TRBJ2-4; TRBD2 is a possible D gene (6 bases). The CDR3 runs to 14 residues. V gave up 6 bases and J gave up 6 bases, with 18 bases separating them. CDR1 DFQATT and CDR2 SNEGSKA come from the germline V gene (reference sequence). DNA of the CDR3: TGCAGTGCCACCGGGGTAGCGGTAGGAAACATTCAGTACTTC. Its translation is CSATGVAVGNIQYF.

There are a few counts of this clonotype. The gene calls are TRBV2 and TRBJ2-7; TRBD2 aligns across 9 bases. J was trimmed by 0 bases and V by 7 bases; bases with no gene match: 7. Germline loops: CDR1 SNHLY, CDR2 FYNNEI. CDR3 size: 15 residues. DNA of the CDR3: TGTGCCAGCATCCGCCGGACTAGCGACTCCTACGAGCAGTACTTC. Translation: CASIRRTSDSYEQYF.

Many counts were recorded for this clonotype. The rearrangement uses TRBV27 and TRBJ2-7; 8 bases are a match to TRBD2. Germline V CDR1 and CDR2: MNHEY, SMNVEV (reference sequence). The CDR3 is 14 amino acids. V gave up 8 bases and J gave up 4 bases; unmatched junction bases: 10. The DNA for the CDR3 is TGTGCCAGCTCCCTAAGCGGGAGCAGATACGAGCAGTACTTC. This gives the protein CASSLSGSRYEQYF.

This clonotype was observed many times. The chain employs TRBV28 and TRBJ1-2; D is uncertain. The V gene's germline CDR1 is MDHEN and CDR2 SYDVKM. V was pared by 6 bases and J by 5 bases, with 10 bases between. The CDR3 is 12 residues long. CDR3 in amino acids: CASSPDRYGYTF. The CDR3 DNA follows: TGTGCCAGCAGCCCGGACCGATATGGCTACACCTTC.

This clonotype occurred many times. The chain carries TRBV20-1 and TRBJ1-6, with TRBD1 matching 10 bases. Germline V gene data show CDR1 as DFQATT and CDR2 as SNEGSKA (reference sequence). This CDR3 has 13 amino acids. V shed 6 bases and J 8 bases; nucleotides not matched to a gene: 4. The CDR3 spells CSATGQGHSPLHF. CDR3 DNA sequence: TGCAGTGCAACGGGACAGGGGCATTCACCCCTCCACTTT.

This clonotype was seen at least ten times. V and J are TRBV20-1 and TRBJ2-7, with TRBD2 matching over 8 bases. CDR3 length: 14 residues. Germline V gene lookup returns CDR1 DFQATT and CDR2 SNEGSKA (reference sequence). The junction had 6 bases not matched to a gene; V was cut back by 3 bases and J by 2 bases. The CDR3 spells CSASLQRGPYEQYF. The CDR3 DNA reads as TGCAGTGCTAGTCTCCAGCGGGGGCCCTACGAGCAGTACTTC.

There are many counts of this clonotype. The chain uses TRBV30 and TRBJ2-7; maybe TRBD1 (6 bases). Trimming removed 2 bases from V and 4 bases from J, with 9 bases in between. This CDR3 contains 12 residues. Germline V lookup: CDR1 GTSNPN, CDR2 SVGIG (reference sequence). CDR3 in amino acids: CAWSTQGYEQYF. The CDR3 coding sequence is TGTGCCTGGAGTACCCAGGGGTACGAGCAGTACTTC.